This T cell receptor beta chain was retrieved from a study of glioma-infiltrating T cells after dendritic cell vaccination. The time point is: after dendritic cell vaccination, including at tumor progression/relapse. Findings and caveats of the study: Survival was not directly related to TCR clonality in these patients.

CDR1 and CDR2 (germline): MDHEN, SYDVKM. The CDR3 covers 14 residues. V was trimmed by 1 base and J by 1 base, leaving 7 bases between them. With respect to this clone: Its antigen is unknown.

The PCR used 60 V beta and 13 J beta primers. The assay was immunoSEQ multiplex PCR, and TCRdb's table has in-frame clones only and misses some. The sample has about 100,000 clones; 80% are singletons. The J gene is TRBJ1-2, the V gene TRBV28, with unresolved D. The sample here was blood, taken after dendritic cell vaccination. This TCR derives from a human donor with glioblastoma. Written as DNA, the CDR3 is TGTGCCAGCAGTTTATTGGCCAGTAACTATGGCTACACCTTC. Translation: CASSLLASNYGYTF.